The 26 T cell receptor beta chains given below trace back to one sample, sequenced in a study of long-term antiretroviral therapy in people with HIV. Samples were assayed with immunoSEQ v3.0 at survey level. Produced via immunoSEQ multiplex PCR; TCRdb's table is partial and in-frame only. Among fewer than 25,000 clones listed, more than 75% were seen once. The input for sequencing was unsorted PBMCs, taken about 6.1 years after starting antiretroviral therapy. The receptor source for this set is a man aged 30-40 years with HIV.

There are a few counts of this clone. The V call is TRBV11-2, the J call TRBJ1-4, with D hard to call. Germline CDR1 reads SGHAT; CDR2 reads FQNNGV. V lost 5 bases and J 14 bases, leaving 18 bases between the germline ends. CDR3 length equals 13 residues. DNA of the CDR3: TGTGCCAGCAGCCCCGGGCGCTCAGGACTTCTGTTTTTT. It is translated as CASSPGRSGLLFF.

The chain combines TRBV5-4 with TRBJ1-1, with 9 bases matching TRBD1. CDR3 length: 16 amino acids. The trim removed 4 bases at V and 0 bases at J, leaving 7 bases unmatched. From germline, CDR1 is SGHNT and CDR2 YYREEE (reference sequence). The CDR3 loop reads CASSRPGTGLNTEAFF. As DNA, the CDR3 is TGTGCCAGCAGCCGCCCCGGGACAGGGCTGAACACTGAAGCTTTCTTT.

The CDR3 sequence: CASSYPPGLAGLFGEQFF. Here the CDR3 DNA reads TGTGCCAGCAGCTACCCGCCCGGGTTAGCGGGGTTGTTTGGTGAGCAGTTCTTC. The J gene is TRBJ2-1, the V gene TRBV11-3; 8 bases fit TRBD2. This CDR3 has 18 residues. With V trimmed by 4 bases and J by 9 bases, 20 bases remained unmatched. The germline gives CDR1 SGHNT, CDR2 YENEEA. The whole variable domain, remainder taken from reference TRBV11-3 and TRBJ2-1, is EAGVVQSPRYKIIEKKQPVAFWCNPISGHNTLYWYLQNLGQGPELLIRYENEEAVDDSQLPKDRFSAERLKGVDSTLKIQPAELGDSAVYLCASSYPPGLAGLFGEQFFGPGTRLTVL.

The chain recombines TRBV6-5 with TRBJ1-1; D might be TRBD1 (5 bases). The CDR3 runs 11 residues. The V and J ends lost 5 bases and 7 bases respectively, with 8 bases between them. Germline CDR1 and CDR2: MNHEY and SVGAGI. The CDR3 protein is CASSTRVEAFF. In DNA form, the CDR3 reads TGTGCCAGCAGTACCAGGGTTGAAGCTTTCTTT.

A few counts support this clone. The rearrangement uses TRBV20-1 and TRBJ1-2; TRBD1 matches 7 bases. The CDR3 has 11 residues. V trimming: 4 bases; J trimming: 7 bases; junction bases outside the gene matches: 3. Germline loops: CDR1 DFQATT, CDR2 SNEGSKA (reference sequence). The CDR3 sequence: CSAMTGLGYTF. The CDR3 nucleotides are TGCAGTGCTATGACAGGGCTTGGCTACACCTTC.

The genes are TRBV19 and TRBJ2-7; D may correspond to TRBD1 or TRBD2 (7 bases each). CDR1 is LNHDA, CDR2 SQIVND, per germline (reference sequence). V gave up 5 bases and J gave up 4 bases, with 18 bases separating them. CDR3 length: 15 residues. The CDR3 DNA reads as TGTGCCAGTAGTCCACGGGGAGGGGGCTTGTACGAGCAGTACTTC. Its translation is CASSPRGGGLYEQYF.

CDR3 protein: CASSSPPGQGFYNEQFF. The DNA of the CDR3 is TGTGCCAGCAGCTCACCTCCGGGACAGGGCTTCTACAATGAGCAGTTCTTC. The gene calls are TRBV7-2 and TRBJ2-1, with TRBD1 matching 9 bases. The V and J ends lost 4 bases and 3 bases, in that order; junction bases with no gene match: 10. Germline CDR1 and CDR2: SGHTA and FQGNSA. This CDR3 region has 17 residues. The full variable domain, rest sourced from reference TRBV7-2 and TRBJ2-1, is GAGVSQSPSNKVTEKGKDVELRCDPISGHTALYWYRQSLGQGLEFLIYFQGNSAPDKSGLPSDRFSAERTGGSVSTLTIQRTQQEDSAVYLCASSSPPGQGFYNEQFFGPGTRLTVL.

V is TRBV19 and J is TRBJ1-5; a weak D match, TRBD1 (5 bases). Germline V gives CDR1 LNHDA, CDR2 SQIVND (reference sequence). There are 13 residues in the CDR3. V lost 5 bases, J lost 4 bases, and 9 bases lay in between. The CDR3 sequence is CASSLDRNQPQHF. In DNA, the CDR3 is TGTGCCAGTAGTCTCGACAGAAATCAGCCCCAGCATTTT.

The chain couples TRBV18 to TRBJ1-1; no definite D call. CDR1 and CDR2 (germline): KGHSH, LQKENI. The CDR3 runs to 11 residues. Between the trimmed V and J ends, which lost 6 bases and 0 bases, there was a span of 2 bases. The chain's CDR3 is CASSVNTEAFF. The CDR3 nucleotides read TGTGCCAGCTCCGTGAACACTGAAGCTTTCTTT. The full variable domain, in which reference TRBV18 and TRBJ1-1 provide the parts outside the CDR3, is NAGVMQNPRHLVRRRGQEARLRCSPMKGHSHVYWYRQLPEEGLKFMVYLQKENIIDESGMPKERFSAEFPKEGPSILRIQQVVRGDSAAYFCASSVNTEAFFGQGTRLTVV.

This chain joins TRBV27 and TRBJ2-1, with D possibly being TRBD2 (6 bases). CDR1 and CDR2 (germline): MNHEY, SMNVEV (reference sequence). CDR3 length: 13 residues. V was shortened by 3 bases and J by 4 bases, with 7 bases between the two germline ends. CDR3 nucleotide sequence: TGTGCCAGCAGTTTGGGGGGTTACAATGAGCAGTTCTTC. Residues: CASSLGGYNEQFF.

This chain links TRBV27 with TRBJ2-2; no reliable D call. The germline V gene encodes CDR1 MNHEY and CDR2 SMNVEV (reference sequence). The CDR3 contains 14 residues. Trimming cost V 6 bases and J 0 bases, with 8 bases left between them. The CDR3 protein is CASREVANTGELFF. The CDR3, as DNA: TGTGCCAGCAGGGAAGTCGCGAACACCGGGGAGCTGTTTTTT.

The chain is built from TRBV28 and TRBJ1-5, with 9 bases aligning to TRBD1. Germline trimming cut 3 bases from V and 7 bases from J; bases unmatched to any gene: 4. Germline values: CDR1 MDHEN, CDR2 SYDVKM. This CDR3 spans 14 amino acids. The CDR3 sequence: CASSFGDRVQPQHF. In DNA form, the CDR3 reads TGTGCCAGCAGTTTCGGGGACAGGGTACAGCCCCAGCATTTT.

The rearrangement uses TRBV6-4 and TRBJ2-3; no reliable D call. The CDR3 totals 14 residues. Germline V gene lookup returns CDR1 MRHNA and CDR2 SNTAGT. V was shortened by 3 bases and J by 2 bases, with 9 bases between the two germline ends. For the CDR3, the DNA is TGTGCCAGCAGTGAGTCGGCACTCACAGATACGCAGTATTTT. Its protein product is CASSESALTDTQYF.

A few counts support this clone. This chain connects TRBV14 to TRBJ2-7; D uncertain. CDR1 and CDR2 (germline): SGHDN, FVKESK. The CDR3 covers 13 residues. V gave up 5 bases and J gave up 6 bases, with 14 bases separating them. The CDR3 region is CASSWAERAEQYF. CDR3 nucleotides: TGTGCCAGCAGCTGGGCGGAGAGAGCCGAGCAGTACTTC. Looking up the rest from reference TRBV14 and TRBJ2-7 gives the full variable domain: EAGVTQFPSHSVIEKGQTVTLRCDPISGHDNLYWYRRVMGKEIKFLLHFVKESKQDESGMPNNRFLAERTGGTYSTLKVQPAELEDSGVYFCASSWAERAEQYFGPGTRLTVT.

This clone was detected only once. V is TRBV6-4 and J is TRBJ1-1; no clear D gene. V gave up 3 bases and J gave up 1 base, with 6 bases separating them. This CDR3 spans 13 amino acids. CDR1 MRHNA and CDR2 SNTAGT come from the germline V gene. The DNA of the CDR3 is TGTGCCAGCAGTGAAGACGGGAACACTGAAGCTTTCTTT. Its translation: CASSEDGNTEAFF.

The CDR3 coding sequence is TGTGCCTGGAGAGTGCAGGGCAGCTCCTACAATGAGCAGTTCTTC. It encodes CAWRVQGSSYNEQFF. J is TRBJ2-1 and V is TRBV30, with a weak D call TRBD1 (5 bases). In germline, CDR1 is GTSNPN, CDR2 SVGIG (reference sequence). Trimming shortened V by 3 bases and J by 0 bases, and 12 bases separated the two germline ends. This CDR3 is 15 amino acids long.

The chain employs TRBV7-6 and TRBJ1-2, with TRBD1 identical over 9 bases. With V trimmed by 5 bases and J by 8 bases, 9 bases remained unmatched. The CDR3 covers 14 residues. Germline CDR1 reads SGHVS; CDR2 reads FNYEAQ. CDR3 sequence reads: CASSNAGQGFGYTF. Here the CDR3 DNA reads TGTGCCAGCAGCAACGCCGGACAGGGGTTCGGCTACACCTTC.

The chain has TRBV6-7 and TRBJ1-3; D gene unclear. TRBV6-7 is filed as an ORF, its function uncertain. V was pared by 7 bases and J by 12 bases, with 19 bases between. The CDR3 totals 13 residues. The CDR3 DNA follows: TGTGCCAGCATTATACCCGGGCCCCCAAACATATATTTT. This translates into CASIIPGPPNIYF.

The chain employs TRBV2 and TRBJ2-4; the match to TRBD1 covers 9 bases. Germline values: CDR1 SNHLY, CDR2 FYNNEI. V trimming: 7 bases; J trimming: 7 bases; junction bases outside the gene matches: 5. This CDR3 is built from 13 residues. The CDR3 region has the DNA TGTGCCAGCAAGGACAGGGGTCCTAACATTCAGTACTTC. Encoded protein: CASKDRGPNIQYF.

The chain carries TRBV19 and TRBJ2-7; 11 bases match TRBD1. This CDR3 has 19 residues. CDR1 and CDR2 (germline): LNHDA, SQIVND (reference sequence). Trimming at V came to 3 bases and at J to 5 bases, leaving 18 bases not matched to a gene. CDR3 in DNA: TGTGCCAGTAGTATTCGCCTTGATCGGACAGGGGGCAACAGGAACGAGCAGTACTTC. Residues: CASSIRLDRTGGNRNEQYF.

V gene TRBV7-9 combines with J gene TRBJ2-7; D gene ambiguous. CDR1 SEHNR and CDR2 FQNEAQ come from the germline V gene (reference sequence). CDR3 length: 11 amino acids. Trimming shortened V by 5 bases and J by 2 bases, and 4 bases separated the two germline ends. The CDR3 nucleotides read TGTGCCAGCAGCCGCGCCTACGAGCAGTACTTC. Its protein is CASSRAYEQYF.

The genes are TRBV19 and TRBJ2-6; D may match TRBD1 or TRBD2 (5 bases each). The V gene's germline CDR1 is LNHDA and CDR2 SQIVND (reference sequence). V was shortened by 5 bases and J by 0 bases, with 11 bases between the two germline ends. The CDR3 contains 16 residues. The CDR3 sequence: CASSGTGFSGANVLTF. DNA of the CDR3: TGTGCCAGTAGTGGGACGGGGTTCTCTGGGGCCAACGTCCTGACTTTC.

The rearrangement joins TRBV11-2 to TRBJ1-1, with a tentative D call TRBD1 (5 bases). CDR3 length: 14 amino acids. V dropped 4 bases and J dropped 6 bases, with 15 bases sitting between them. Germline CDR1 is SGHAT and CDR2 is FQNNGV. The CDR3 here is CASSSDTRRAEAFF. The CDR3 DNA reads TGTGCCAGCAGCTCGGACACCCGGAGGGCTGAAGCTTTCTTT. Drawing the rest from reference TRBV11-2 and TRBJ1-1, the complete variable domain is EAGVAQSPRYKIIEKRQSVAFWCNPISGHATLYWYQQILGQGPKLLIQFQNNGVVDDSQLPKDRFSAERLKGVDSTLKIQPAKLEDSAVYLCASSSDTRRAEAFFGQGTRLTVV.

The chain combines TRBV19 with TRBJ1-1; no definite D call. Germline CDR1 and CDR2: LNHDA and SQIVND (reference sequence). Between the trimmed V and J ends, which lost 3 bases and 11 bases, there was a span of 19 bases. The CDR3 is 14 amino acids. The CDR3 sequence: CASSILGERRLAFF. In DNA form, the CDR3 reads TGTGCCAGTAGTATTCTTGGGGAACGCCGTTTGGCTTTCTTT.

CDR3 residues: CASSHAARQADNEQFF. Here the CDR3 DNA reads TGCGCCAGCAGCCATGCCGCCAGACAGGCGGACAATGAGCAGTTCTTC. The chain combines TRBV4-1 with TRBJ2-1; D may be TRBD1 (6 bases). Trimming shortened V by 3 bases and J by 5 bases, and 17 bases separated the two germline ends. Germline V gene sequence: CDR1 MGHRA, CDR2 YSYEKL. CDR3 size: 16 residues.

The chain joins TRBV9 to TRBJ2-7; no clear D gene. Per the germline V gene, CDR1 is SGDLS and CDR2 is YYNGEE. Trimming stripped 0 bases from V and 5 bases from J, with 6 bases between. This CDR3 is built from 12 residues. CDR3: CASSVVGNEQYF. CDR3 nucleotides: TGTGCCAGCAGCGTAGTGGGAAACGAGCAGTACTTC. The full variable domain, its missing parts supplied by reference TRBV9 and TRBJ2-7, is DSGVTQTPKHLITATGQRVTLRCSPRSGDLSVYWYQQSLDQGLQFLIQYYNGEERAKGNILERFSAQQFPDLHSELNLSSLELGDSALYFCASSVVGNEQYFGPGTRLTVT.